These T cell receptor beta chains were read from a single sample in a study of shared clonotypes between healthy human individuals. The data were produced by immunoSEQ multiplex PCR, yet TCRdb's version contains in-frame clones alone and is incomplete. Counted here are some 1,100,000 clones, around 78% occurring once; the ten biggest clones make up under 0.6%. The specimen was memory CD4+ T cells from PBMCs. These receptor sequences come from a man younger than 35 in good health. Some clones in this sample may be carry-over from other donors' samples. The CDR3 runs from the conserved cysteine through the conserved F or W. Each record gives: D gene, J gene, V gene, clone size, CDR3 protein, CDR3 DNA. The D gene is left open where the match is weak. Clone size is given for some rows only: seen once, a few or many times, or a class if the clone is expanded.

d_gene: TRBD2; j_gene: TRBJ2-1; v_gene: TRBV28; abundance: NA; CDR3aa: CASSSSTSGRARVSYNEQFF; CDR3nt: TGTGCCAGCAGTTCCTCGACTAGCGGGAGGGCCAGGGTGAGCTACAATGAGCAGTTCTTC
d_gene: NA; j_gene: TRBJ1-4; v_gene: TRBV4-2; abundance: NA; CDR3aa: CASSPAAGATNEKLFF; CDR3nt: TGTGCCAGCAGCCCGGCAGCGGGGGCAACTAATGAAAAACTGTTTTTT
d_gene: NA; j_gene: TRBJ1-1; v_gene: TRBV11-2; abundance: NA; CDR3aa: CASIPGGVVTLNTEAFF; CDR3nt: TGTGCCAGCATTCCCGGGGGGGTAGTGACCTTGAACACTGAAGCTTTCTTT
d_gene: TRBD1; j_gene: TRBJ1-2; v_gene: TRBV5-1; abundance: NA; CDR3aa: CASSLAPGQGYYGYTF; CDR3nt: TGCGCCAGCAGCTTAGCACCGGGACAGGGGTATTATGGCTACACCTTC
d_gene: NA; j_gene: TRBJ2-1; v_gene: TRBV7-3; abundance: NA; CDR3aa: CASSLSPGEQFF; CDR3nt: TGTGCCAGCAGCTTATCGCCTGGAGAGCAGTTCTTC
d_gene: TRBD1; j_gene: TRBJ1-3; v_gene: TRBV9; abundance: NA; CDR3aa: CASSVGRGPSGNTIYF; CDR3nt: TGTGCCAGCAGCGTAGGTAGGGGGCCCTCTGGAAACACCATATATTTT
d_gene: TRBD1; j_gene: TRBJ2-7; v_gene: TRBV5-4; abundance: NA; CDR3aa: CASSSGGGTGRSYEQYF; CDR3nt: TGTGCCAGCAGCTCAGGGGGGGGGACAGGGCGTTCCTACGAGCAGTACTTC
d_gene: NA; j_gene: TRBJ1-5; v_gene: TRBV21-1; abundance: many; CDR3aa: CASRNLRLRVGQPQHF; CDR3nt: TGTGCCAGCAGAAATCTCCGACTCAGAGTTGGTCAGCCCCAGCATTTT
d_gene: NA; j_gene: TRBJ1-2; v_gene: TRBV9; abundance: NA; CDR3aa: CASSATFGRGFGYTF; CDR3nt: TGTGCCAGCAGCGCAACATTTGGGAGGGGATTTGGCTACACCTTC
d_gene: NA; j_gene: TRBJ1-4; v_gene: TRBV28; abundance: NA; CDR3aa: CASSWLAVSMGKLFF; CDR3nt: TGTGCCAGTTCCTGGTTGGCGGTGAGCATGGGAAAACTGTTTTTT
d_gene: NA; j_gene: TRBJ1-6; v_gene: TRBV28; abundance: NA; CDR3aa: CASLVGTYNSPLHF; CDR3nt: TGTGCCAGCTTAGTCGGGACCTATAATTCACCCCTCCACTTT
d_gene: NA; j_gene: TRBJ1-5; v_gene: TRBV18; abundance: NA; CDR3aa: CASSPPGRNSNQPQHF; CDR3nt: TGTGCCAGCTCACCACCGGGCAGGAATAGCAATCAGCCCCAGCATTTT
d_gene: TRBD1; j_gene: TRBJ2-5; v_gene: TRBV5-1; abundance: few; CDR3aa: CASSRGQGFEETQYF; CDR3nt: TGCGCCAGCAGCCGGGGACAGGGGTTTGAAGAGACCCAGTACTTC
d_gene: NA; j_gene: TRBJ2-7; v_gene: TRBV28; abundance: many; CDR3aa: CASSGSGRSSYEQYF; CDR3nt: TGTGCCAGCAGTGGCTCGGGACGGAGCTCCTACGAGCAGTACTTC